Detailed here is one TCR beta chain. This sample was included in a study of blood T cell repertoires in COVID-19. Study-wide context: Collection of acute and convalescent COVID-19 samples took place in the United States, Italy and Spain. T cells, B-cell-depleted T cells, or PBMCs supplied cDNA or gDNA.

Germline CDR1 GTSNPN, CDR2 SVGIG (reference sequence). The germline V and J ends were trimmed by 3 bases and 4 bases, with 15 bases remaining between them. This CDR3 has 15 residues. Authors' data handling: Amplifying reference gene primers gave estimates of nucleated cell counts. This table comes from immunoSEQ multiplex PCR, and its TCRdb copy is limited to in-frame clones, with some not included. D and trimming were read from the DNA, whereas the V and J calls and clone size are those reported in that table. This sample carries around 150,000 clones, 85% of them seen once, and the ten largest clones take approximately 3%.

The receptor was isolated from a human donor with acute or convalescent COVID-19. The donor label of this sample is uncertain. Sequencing was done on a sample of peripheral blood. The V call is TRBV30, the J call TRBJ2-2, with D tentatively TRBD1 (6 bases). This CDR3 reads CAWRVRTGSTGELFF. The CDR3 DNA sequence: TGTGCCTGGAGGGTCCGTACAGGGAGCACCGGGGAGCTGTTTTTT.